This TCR beta chain stems from a study of post-analysis software for immune sequencing data. Study context: Both relapsing-remitting and secondary progressive multiple sclerosis featured among the disease courses, as did progressive-relapsing multiple sclerosis.

Trimming left V 6 bases short and J 2 bases short, with 19 bases between. This CDR3 spans 15 amino acids. Germline-derived CDR1 and CDR2 are SQVTM and ANQGSEA. The TCR beta cDNA libraries contained unique molecular identifiers. A population of about 0.85 to 11 million T cells gave rise to roughly 0.5 million cDNA molecules. MiXCR was run by TCRdb on the PCR reads, yielding one entry per CDR3 protein. The repertoire has more than 450,000 distinct CDR3 sequences, 40% to 50% of them found once; the top ten carry roughly 1.8%. Points from the study as a whole: Batch-mates among the samples co-clustered strongly by F measure. Compared with controls, patients had more of five TRBV segments, including TRBV5-6, TRBV5-1 and TRBV20-1. Compared against controls, patients with multiple sclerosis displayed significantly lower normalized Chao1 diversity.

This clonotype occurred a few times. The antigen is unknown. Sequencing used blood. The rearrangement joins TRBV29-1 to TRBJ1-2, with no clear D. This sequence was found in a girl between 10 and 17 years old with multiple sclerosis. CDR3 coding DNA: TGCAGCGTCGCTAGACGCCCTCTAACAAACTATGGCTACACCTTC. Translated: CSVARRPLTNYGYTF.